Listed below are T cell receptor beta chains from one sample, sequenced in a study of T cell responses to AZD1222 COVID-19 vaccine. Some clones are missing from TCRdb's copy, which holds only in-frame ones; the method was immunoSEQ multiplex PCR. The sample shows some 190,000 clones, about 90% of them seen only once. The specimen was peripheral blood, collected on day 0 of AZD1222 vaccination. All receptors come from an adult in good health. Each CDR3 is given with its conserved first and last residue. Each record gives: V gene, D gene, J gene, clone size, CDR3 protein, CDR3 DNA. The D gene is left open where the match is weak. A row's size may be missing; if present it is once, few, many or a size class.

TRBV30	TRBD1	TRBJ1-6	-	CACRGQTANSPLHF	TGTGCCTGTCGGGGACAGACCGCTAATTCACCCCTCCACTTT
TRBV10-3	-	TRBJ1-3	-	CAISESGVSSGNTIYF	TGTGCCATCAGTGAGTCGGGGGTCTCCTCTGGAAACACCATATATTTT
TRBV27	TRBD1	TRBJ1-5	-	CASSYRGGNQPQHF	TGTGCCAGCAGTTACAGGGGCGGGAATCAGCCCCAGCATTTT
TRBV11-2	-	TRBJ1-1	-	CASSLNLNTEAFF	TGTGCCAGCAGCTTAAACCTGAACACTGAAGCTTTCTTT
TRBV14	-	TRBJ2-7	-	CASSQDHVPGSEQYF	TGTGCCAGCAGCCAAGATCATGTTCCAGGCTCTGAGCAGTACTTC
TRBV28	TRBD2	TRBJ2-1	-	CASSIRGSGGARNEQFF	TGTGCCAGCAGTATCCGCGGTAGCGGGGGGGCGAGGAATGAGCAGTTCTTC
TRBV27	-	TRBJ2-7	-	CASSFGQGPYEQYF	TGTGCCAGCAGTTTCGGGCAGGGCCCCTACGAGCAGTACTTC
TRBV7-3	-	TRBJ1-5	-	CASSSDGRGQPQHF	TGTGCCAGCAGCTCGGACGGCCGAGGGCAGCCCCAGCATTTT
TRBV7-2	-	TRBJ1-3	-	CASSFWPDSGNTIYF	TGTGCCAGCAGCTTTTGGCCCGATTCTGGAAACACCATATATTTT
TRBV18	-	TRBJ1-2	-	CASSPALGATHYGYTF	TGTGCCAGCTCACCTGCTCTGGGGGCAACCCACTATGGCTACACCTTC
TRBV11-2	TRBD1	TRBJ2-5	-	CASTPTGGQTQYF	TGTGCCAGCACCCCGACAGGGGGTCAGACCCAGTACTTC
TRBV7-2	TRBD1	TRBJ2-2	-	CASSLITGGNGELFF	TGTGCCAGCAGCTTAATAACAGGGGGGAACGGGGAGCTGTTTTTT
TRBV11-2	-	TRBJ1-2	-	CASSLEPRGVGGYTF	TGTGCCAGCAGCTTAGAGCCCCGTGGGGTGGGCGGCTACACCTTC
TRBV5-6	-	TRBJ2-3	-	CASSLGQSTDTQYF	TGTGCCAGCAGCTTGGGACAGAGCACAGATACGCAGTATTTT
TRBV7-2	TRBD2	TRBJ2-1	-	CASSSRGLVSGEQFF	TGTGCCAGCAGCTCAAGGGGACTAGTGAGCGGGGAGCAGTTCTTC
TRBV6-2/TRBV6-3	-	TRBJ2-1	once	CASSLTGEQFF	TGTGCCAGCAGTCTAACAGGGGAGCAGTTCTTC
TRBV28	TRBD1	TRBJ2-1	once	CASSLPGQGVMHEQFF	TGTGCCAGCAGTTTACCGGGACAGGGGGTGATGCATGAGCAGTTCTTC
TRBV18	TRBD2	TRBJ2-7	-	CASSPEAGGPYEQYF	TGTGCCAGCTCACCCGAGGCGGGGGGACCCTACGAGCAGTACTTC
TRBV7-9	-	TRBJ1-1	-	CASSVPGGTEAFF	TGTGCCAGCAGCGTTCCGGGGGGCACTGAAGCTTTCTTT
TRBV2	TRBD1	TRBJ2-2	-	CASKPFRGRGDTGELFF	TGTGCCAGCAAACCTTTCAGGGGGCGAGGGGACACCGGGGAGCTGTTTTTT
TRBV19	-	TRBJ1-5	-	CASNQYSNQPQHF	TGTGCCAGTAACCAATATAGCAATCAGCCCCAGCATTTT
TRBV19	-	TRBJ1-2	-	CASSSPVVTYGYTF	TGTGCCAGTAGCTCTCCAGTCGTGACCTATGGCTACACCTTC